Presented here are 20 T cell receptor beta chains from one specimen sequenced in a study of blood T cell repertoires in COVID-19. Libraries were prepared by immunoSEQ multiplex PCR; TCRdb keeps only in-frame clonotypes and omits some of them. The repertoire holds fewer than 350,000 clones, with 75% to 90% as singletons. Source material: PBMCs or T cells enriched from blood (not recorded which). The receptor set was obtained from a man younger than 40 who had recovered from COVID-19.

CDR3 residues: CASSDELQRGGYTDTQYF. DNA for the CDR3: TGTGCCAGCAGCGACGAACTACAGCGGGGGGGATACACAGATACGCAGTATTTT. This rearrangement joins TRBV9 to TRBJ2-3; the match to TRBD2 covers 10 bases. V lost 3 bases and J lost 2; bases outside the gene matches: 12. This CDR3 is 18 amino acids long. The germline CDR1 and CDR2 sequences are SGDLS and YYNGEE.

V gene TRBV9 combines with J gene TRBJ1-2; 8 bases line up with TRBD1. The CDR3 length is 16 residues. CDR1 is SGDLS, CDR2 YYNGEE, per germline. V trimming: 4 bases; J trimming: 2 bases; junction bases outside the gene matches: 10. The chain's CDR3 is CASSLGQANQNYGYTF. CDR3 DNA: TGTGCCAGCAGCCTGGGACAGGCGAATCAAAACTATGGCTACACCTTC.

The chain uses TRBV4-2 and TRBJ2-7; 10 nucleotides agree with TRBD1. Losses at the gene ends were 2 bases for V and 6 bases for J; bases not matched to a gene: 7. CDR3 length: 15 residues. Germline lookup yields CDR1 LGHNA and CDR2 YNFKEQ. The CDR3 loop reads CASSQSGTGVGEQYF. CDR3 in DNA: TGTGCCAGCAGCCAATCCGGGACAGGGGTCGGCGAGCAGTACTTC.

The gene calls are TRBV19 and TRBJ1-6, with 10 bases identical to TRBD1. Germline V gene sequence: CDR1 LNHDA, CDR2 SQIVND (reference sequence). V lost 1 base and J lost 8; bases outside the gene matches: 8. The CDR3 is 17 amino acids. The CDR3 coding sequence is TGTGCCAGTAGTATAGGGCACGACAGGGGGCTTTATTCACCCCTCCACTTT. It encodes CASSIGHDRGLYSPLHF.

The chain recombines TRBV1 with TRBJ1-5. TRBV1 is termed a pseudogene. The CDR3 has 16 amino acids. DNA for the CDR3: TGCACCAGCAGCCAAGGAGGTCGACCTTCAAATCAGCCCCAGCATTTT. Protein product: CTSSQGGRPSNQPQHF.

The chain joins TRBV11-2 to TRBJ2-1; maybe TRBD2 (7 bases). CDR1 and CDR2 (germline): SGHAT, FQNNGV. V gave up 0 bases and J gave up 4 bases, with 10 bases separating them. The CDR3 length is 15 residues. CDR3 sequence: CASSLDRGAYNEQFF. The CDR3 bases are TGTGCCAGCAGCTTAGACCGGGGGGCTTACAATGAGCAGTTCTTC.

V is TRBV19 and J is TRBJ1-6; 7 bases are shared with TRBD1. Germline V CDR1 and CDR2: LNHDA, SQIVND (reference sequence). The CDR3 spans 14 residues. The J segment lost 5 bases and the V segment lost 10 bases, leaving 8 bases of the junction unmatched. The CDR3 DNA reads TGTGCCACCTCGAGGGGGCCTGATAATTCACCCCTCCACTTT. Amino acids: CATSRGPDNSPLHF.

V usage is TRBV11-1 and J usage is TRBJ2-3; D possibly corresponds to TRBD1 (6 bases). The germline V gene has CDR1 SGHAT and CDR2 FQDESV (reference sequence). The V gene lost 1 base and the J gene lost 0 bases, with 11 bases spanning the gap. The CDR3 is made up of 16 amino acids. DNA for the CDR3: TGTGCCAGCAGCTTAGAAGGTGGGGGCAGCACAGATACGCAGTATTTT. Translating gives CASSLEGGGSTDTQYF.

J is TRBJ1-1 and V is TRBV9, with 9 bases aligning to TRBD1. Germline V lookup: CDR1 SGDLS, CDR2 YYNGEE. The CDR3 covers 18 residues. With 0 bases clipped from V and 0 bases from J, the junction kept 9 bases outside the gene matches. The chain's CDR3 is CASSVAPGTGLLNTEAFF. CDR3 bases: TGTGCCAGCAGCGTAGCTCCAGGGACAGGGCTTCTGAACACTGAAGCTTTCTTT. Looking up the rest from reference TRBV9 and TRBJ1-1 gives the full variable domain: DSGVTQTPKHLITATGQRVTLRCSPRSGDLSVYWYQQSLDQGLQFLIQYYNGEERAKGNILERFSAQQFPDLHSELNLSSLELGDSALYFCASSVAPGTGLLNTEAFFGQGTRLTVV.

This rearrangement joins TRBV4-3 to TRBJ1-4; no firm D call. The CDR3 spans 14 residues. With 4 bases removed from V and 0 bases from J, the gap between germline ends came to 6 bases. Germline CDR1 and CDR2: LGHNA and YSLEER. The CDR3 protein is CASSLGTTNEKLFF. CDR3 coding DNA: TGCGCCAGCAGCCTCGGGACAACTAATGAAAAACTGTTTTTT.

With respect to this clone: This may be a read error, as it is one base from a much larger clone. The rearrangement uses TRBV5-6 and TRBJ2-7, with 10 bases fitting TRBD1. V gave up 3 bases and J gave up 2 bases; unmatched junction bases: 5. CDR1 SGHDT and CDR2 YYEEEE come from the germline V gene. This CDR3 has 15 residues. This CDR3 reads CASSSTGTGAYEQYF. CDR3 coding DNA: TGTGCCAGCAGCTCGACCGGGACAGGGGCCTACGAGCAGTACTTC.

V gene TRBV6-4 combines with J gene TRBJ1-2; D is ambiguous. There are 10 residues in the CDR3. Trimming removed 6 bases at V and 3 bases at J, with 2 bases between. CDR1 MRHNA and CDR2 SNTAGT come from the germline V gene. The CDR3 is CASSYYGYTF. The CDR3 DNA sequence: TGTGCCAGCAGCTACTATGGCTACACCTTC.

V gene TRBV7-3 combines with J gene TRBJ2-1; 10 bases are shared with TRBD2. The CDR3 has 16 amino acids. Looked up from germline, CDR1 is SGHTA and CDR2 is FQGTGA. V lost 5 bases and J lost 7; bases outside the gene matches: 11. The CDR3 spells CASSPKRGGRTNEQFF. The CDR3 DNA follows: TGTGCCAGCAGCCCAAAGCGGGGGGGCCGTACTAATGAGCAGTTCTTC.

The chain combines TRBV6-2 or TRBV6-3 with TRBJ1-5, with a weak D call TRBD1 (6 bases). This CDR3 comprises 15 residues. The V end lost 2 bases, the J end lost 0 bases, and 8 bases lay between the germline ends. Germline values: CDR1 MNHEY, CDR2 SVGEGT. Written as DNA, the CDR3 is TGTGCCAGCAGTTACGACAGGAATAGCAATCAGCCCCAGCATTTT. It is translated as CASSYDRNSNQPQHF.

The count of this clone is one. This sequence joins TRBV7-9 and TRBJ2-1, with TRBD2 matching over 11 bases. This CDR3 comprises 17 residues. V shed 5 bases, J shed 1 base, and the junction held 7 bases outside the gene matches. Looked up from germline, CDR1 is SEHNR and CDR2 is FQNEAQ (reference sequence). CDR3 DNA: TGTGCCAGCAGCGGTCTAGCGGGGGGACTTTCCTACAATGAGCAGTTCTTC. It translates to CASSGLAGGLSYNEQFF.

The chain couples TRBV11-2 to TRBJ1-1; D remains ambiguous. Trimming removed 5 bases at V and 1 base at J, with 14 bases between. Germline V gene lookup returns CDR1 SGHAT and CDR2 FQNNGV. The CDR3 sequence is 15 residues long. The CDR3 nucleotides are TGTGCCAGCAGCCCTACCTCCGGTGGGAACACTGAAGCTTTCTTT. Its translation is CASSPTSGGNTEAFF.

The rearrangement uses TRBV5-5 and TRBJ2-2, with TRBD1 matching 7 bases. Looked up from germline, CDR1 is SGHKS and CDR2 is YYEKEE (reference sequence). V lost 0 bases to trimming and J lost 4 bases; unmatched junction nucleotides: 3. The CDR3 consists of 15 residues. The CDR3, as DNA: TGTGCCAGCAGCTTGGGACAGGGTCTCACCGGGGAGCTGTTTTTT. Amino acid sequence: CASSLGQGLTGELFF.

The chain joins TRBV9 to TRBJ1-2; 9 positions agree with TRBD1. V lost 5 bases and J lost 7; bases outside the gene matches: 12. The CDR3 runs to 15 residues. Germline-derived CDR1 and CDR2 are SGDLS and YYNGEE. Written as DNA, the CDR3 is TGTGCCAGCAGGCCCTCACGGGACAGGGTTGTTGGCTACACCTTC. As protein: CASRPSRDRVVGYTF.

The gene calls are TRBV6-5 and TRBJ2-3, with 9 bases matching TRBD2. With 6 bases clipped from V and 0 bases from J, the junction kept 4 bases outside the gene matches. The CDR3 length is 15 residues. The germline CDR1 and CDR2 sequences are MNHEY and SVGAGI. The CDR3 DNA reads as TGTGCCAGCAGGATAGCGGGGGCTAGCACAGATACGCAGTATTTT. It translates to CASRIAGASTDTQYF.

In this sample, this clone turned up once. The CDR3 bases are TGCGCCAGCAGGCAAACTTACCGACAGGGCTATGAGCAGTTCTTC. Its protein product is CASRQTYRQGYEQFF. The V and J genes are TRBV10-2 and TRBJ2-1; 7 bases map to TRBD1. This CDR3 has 15 amino acids. The ends lost 6 bases at V and 8 bases at J; junction bases unmatched: 13. Germline CDR1 and CDR2: WSHSY and SAAADI.